The sequence of this T cell receptor beta chain was determined in a study of shared clonotypes between healthy human individuals. Profiling relied on immunoSEQ multiplex PCR, and the TCRdb table lists in-frame clones only, not all of them. The data contain approximately 1,000,000 clones, approximately 80% of them seen just once; the ten biggest clones take up over 0.8%. Notes on this clone: Antigen unknown.

V was shortened by 3 bases and J by 0 bases, with 12 bases between the two germline ends. The CDR3 totals 15 residues. Germline CDR1 is SGDLS and CDR2 is YYNGEE. Study-level points and caveats: All-four-donor shared clonotypes had higher generation probabilities than non-shared clonotypes did.

V is TRBV9 and J is TRBJ1-2; D is perhaps TRBD1 (6 bases). This receptor was obtained from a man younger than 35 in good health. Some clones in this sample may be carry-over from other donors' samples. Material: memory CD4+ T cells from PBMCs. The subset denotes: CD45RA-negative fraction. The CDR3 here is CASSEQGSTNYGYTF. DNA for the CDR3: TGTGCCAGCAGCGAACAGGGCTCCACTAACTATGGCTACACCTTC. The entire variable domain, with the rest obtained from reference TRBV9 and TRBJ1-2, is as follows: DSGVTQTPKHLITATGQRVTLRCSPRSGDLSVYWYQQSLDQGLQFLIQYYNGEERAKGNILERFSAQQFPDLHSELNLSSLELGDSALYFCASSEQGSTNYGYTFGSGTRLTVV.